This TCR beta chain was recovered during a study of blood T cell repertoires in COVID-19. Overall study: PBMCs, B-cell-depleted T cells, or T cells provided the cDNA or gDNA that made up the material.

The CDR3 consists of 15 residues. After removal of 6 bases from V and 0 bases from J, the junction contained 6 bases not matched to a gene. Germline CDR1 and CDR2: LNHDA and SQIVND (reference sequence). Authors' analysis steps: Quantification of nucleated cells was approximated via reference gene primer amplification. Clones were sequenced by immunoSEQ multiplex PCR, and TCRdb holds only the in-frame ones, with some missing. V, J and clone size were drawn from that table, and D and trimming were deduced from the DNA. The table includes about 180,000 clones, about 91% detected once. Specimen: peripheral blood. The genes are TRBV19 and TRBJ2-3; 7 bases align to TRBD2. This receptor was identified in a woman aged 30 to 39 with acute or convalescent COVID-19. CDR3: CASSRELASTDTQYF. CDR3 coding DNA: TGTGCCAGTAGCCGCGAACTAGCGAGCACAGATACGCAGTATTTT.